This T cell receptor beta chain was sequenced in a study of T cells after yellow fever vaccination. Germline loops: CDR1 SGHTA, CDR2 FQGNSA. The CDR3 consists of 13 residues. V gave up 3 bases and J gave up 4 bases, with 9 bases separating them. A few counts support this clonotype. One entry per CDR3 protein results from TCRdb running MiXCR on the 5' RACE reads. In the table there are about 360,000 distinct CDR3 sequences, about 6.2% of which are singletons. The chain has TRBV7-2 and TRBJ1-1; D is possibly TRBD1 (5 bases). The input for sequencing was PBMCs, taken 5 days after the yellow fever booster vaccination. This TCR came from a man under 40 who received the YFV17D yellow fever vaccine. In nucleotides, the CDR3 is TGTGCCAGCAGCTTCGACAGCAGCACTGAAGCTTTCTTT. As protein: CASSFDSSTEAFF.